Presented here are 3 T cell receptor beta chains from one specimen sequenced in a study of T-cell memory formation after mild COVID-19. TCRdb analysed the 5' RACE reads with MiXCR anew, one entry per CDR3 protein. The data contain about 140,000 distinct CDR3 sequences, 14% to 15% of them singletons. Sequenced: PBMCs or a T cell subset sorted from them (not recorded which). These receptors originate from an adult woman who had mild COVID-19 (a few samples of this study predate the infection). Cell type and time point are not known.

This clonotype was seen only a few times. The V gene is TRBV7-9, the J gene TRBJ1-1; D is unresolved. The V end lost 1 base, the J end lost 6 bases, and 9 bases lay between the germline ends. The CDR3 totals 13 residues. In germline, CDR1 is SEHNR, CDR2 FQNEAQ (reference sequence). The CDR3 region has the DNA TGTGCCAGCAGCTTAGTCCCCGGATCTGAAGCTTTCTTT. Protein product: CASSLVPGSEAFF.

CDR3 nucleotides: TGTGCCAGCCGTATTGAGATTGGAAACACCATATATTTT. Its protein product is CASRIEIGNTIYF. The chain combines TRBV7-9 with TRBJ1-3; D is undetermined. The CDR3 runs to 13 residues. Germline V gene sequence: CDR1 SEHNR, CDR2 FQNEAQ (reference sequence). Trimming removed 8 bases at V and 3 bases at J, with 11 bases between.

This clonotype appeared a few times. The J gene is TRBJ2-7, the V gene TRBV9; D is perhaps TRBD1 or TRBD2 (5 bases each). Germline CDR1 and CDR2: SGDLS and YYNGEE. V was trimmed by 0 bases and J by 7 bases, leaving 14 bases between them. The CDR3 runs 14 residues. CDR3 in DNA: TGTGCCAGCAGCGTAGGGTCAGGGTCGGGGGAGCAGTACTTC. This encodes CASSVGSGSGEQYF.